This TCR beta chain was recorded in a study of vaccination effects on CD4 cells after COVID-19. Study-level information: The participants, recipients of two vaccine doses, got either BNT162b2 or mRNA-1273. Sample collection from two convalescent patients occurred 16 days and one week before vaccination. Study observations and caveats: In convalescents, spike-reactive clones (those seen post-vaccine) were mainly new vaccine-induced clones.

With regard to this clone: Antigen: not known.

This CDR3 has 14 residues. The V end lost 3 bases, the J end lost 3 bases, and 15 bases lay between the germline ends. Germline loops: CDR1 DFQATT, CDR2 SNEGSKA (reference sequence). Profiling relied on immunoSEQ multiplex PCR, and the TCRdb table lists in-frame clones only, not all of them. The sample has some 56,000 clones; 75% to 85% are singletons. Viral peptide pools were used in the ViraFEST assay to expand antigen-specific CD4+ T cells, and sequencing came afterward. Following an approximately ten-day culture, CD4+ T cells were purified. SARS-CoV-2 infected the person between March and December 2020, as confirmed by PCR.

The specimen was CD4+ T cells from PBMCs cultured with HIV peptides, collected before COVID-19 vaccination. Subset specified: HIV-1 Nef peptide pool negative control/reference culture. V is TRBV20-1 and J is TRBJ2-7; a weak D match, TRBD1 (5 bases). This clonotype originated in a human donor who had a prior SARS-CoV-2 infection. The CDR3 region is CSASRAQGYYEQYF. The CDR3 nucleotides are TGCAGTGCTAGTCGTGCTCAGGGCTACTACGAGCAGTACTTC.